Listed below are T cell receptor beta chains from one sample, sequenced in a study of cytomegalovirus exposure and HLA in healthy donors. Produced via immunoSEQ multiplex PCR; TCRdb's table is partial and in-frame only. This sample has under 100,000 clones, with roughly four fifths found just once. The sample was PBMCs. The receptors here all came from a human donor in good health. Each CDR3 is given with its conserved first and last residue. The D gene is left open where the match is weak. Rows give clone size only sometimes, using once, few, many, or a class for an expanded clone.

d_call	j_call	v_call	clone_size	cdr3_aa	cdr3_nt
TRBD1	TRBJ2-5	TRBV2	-	CASRIPGTVQETQYF	TGTGCCAGCAGGATCCCCGGGACAGTCCAAGAGACCCAGTACTTC
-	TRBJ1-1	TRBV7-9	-	CASSLDRGRAEAFF	TGTGCCAGCAGCTTAGACAGAGGGAGGGCTGAAGCTTTCTTT
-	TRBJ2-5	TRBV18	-	CASSPAGVETQYF	TGTGCCAGCTCACCTGCAGGGGTAGAGACCCAGTACTTC
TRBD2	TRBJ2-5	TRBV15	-	CATSKGGLAGAGGETQYF	TGTGCCACCAGCAAGGGGGGACTAGCGGGGGCCGGAGGAGAGACCCAGTACTTC
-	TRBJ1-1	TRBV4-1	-	CASSPPPGLSLNTEAFF	TGCGCCAGCAGCCCTCCCCCGGGTCTTTCTCTGAACACTGAAGCTTTCTTT
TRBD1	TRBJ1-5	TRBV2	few	CASRGTGLLVQHF	TGTGCCAGCAGAGGGACAGGGCTCTTGGTCCAGCATTTT
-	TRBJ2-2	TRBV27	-	CASSLPFVAGRTGELFF	TGTGCCAGCAGTTTACCCTTCGTGGCGGGACGGACCGGGGAGCTGTTTTTT
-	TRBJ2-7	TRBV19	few	CASSISLDSTYEQYF	TGTGCCAGTAGTATATCCCTGGACAGTACCTACGAGCAGTACTTC
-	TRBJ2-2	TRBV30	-	CAWSRRRNTGELFF	TGTGCCTGGAGTCGTCGGAGGAACACCGGGGAGCTGTTTTTT
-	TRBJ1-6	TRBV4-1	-	CASSQGLYNSPLHF	TGCGCCAGCAGCCAAGGACTTTATAATTCACCCCTCCACTTT
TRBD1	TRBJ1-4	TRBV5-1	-	CASATGDRENEKLFF	TGCGCCAGCGCCACCGGGGACAGGGAGAACGAAAAACTGTTTTTT
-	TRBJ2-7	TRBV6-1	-	CASSVAGAYEQYF	TGTGCCAGCAGTGTGGCGGGGGCGTACGAGCAGTACTTC
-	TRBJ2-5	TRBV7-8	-	CASSFGRTGSWEETQYF	TGTGCCAGCAGCTTCGGAAGAACAGGGAGTTGGGAAGAGACCCAGTACTTC
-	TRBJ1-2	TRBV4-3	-	CASSQSSITEGYTF	TGCGCCAGCAGCCAATCCTCTATAACGGAGGGCTACACCTTC
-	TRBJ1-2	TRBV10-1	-	CASSESARDFDGYTF	TGCGCCAGCAGTGAGTCGGCCAGGGATTTTGATGGCTACACCTTC
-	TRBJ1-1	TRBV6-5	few	CASSYSTGSTEAFF	TGTGCCAGCAGTTACTCGACTGGTTCCACTGAAGCTTTCTTT
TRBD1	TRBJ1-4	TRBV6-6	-	CASIRRTGGNEKLFF	TGTGCCAGCATCCGCCGAACAGGGGGTAATGAAAAACTGTTTTTT
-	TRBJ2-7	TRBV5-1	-	CASSKDTGNYEQYF	TGCGCCAGCAGCAAAGATACAGGGAACTACGAGCAGTACTTC
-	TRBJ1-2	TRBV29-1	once	CSAWSGVYGYTF	TGCAGCGCCTGGTCAGGGGTCTATGGCTACACCTTC
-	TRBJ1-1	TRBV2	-	CASKIFRQGRENTEAFF	TGTGCCAGCAAAATTTTTCGGCAGGGGAGGGAAAACACTGAAGCTTTCTTT
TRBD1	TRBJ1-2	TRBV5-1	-	CASSLGGDSHNYGYTF	TGCGCCAGCAGCTTGGGGGGGGACAGCCATAACTATGGCTACACCTTC
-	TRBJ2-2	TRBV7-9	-	CASSLGLGATGELFF	TGTGCCAGCAGCTTAGGGCTGGGGGCCACCGGGGAGCTGTTTTTT
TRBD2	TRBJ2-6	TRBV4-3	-	CASSNGRSGANVLTF	TGCGCCAGCAGCAACGGGAGGTCGGGGGCCAACGTCCTGACTTTC
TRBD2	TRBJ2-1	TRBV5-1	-	CASSLGRVAGVGNEQFF	TGCGCCAGCAGCTTGGGTAGGGTAGCGGGAGTGGGCAATGAGCAGTTCTTC
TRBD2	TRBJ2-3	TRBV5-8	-	CASSLWSAGEGPDTQYF	TGTGCCAGCAGCTTGTGGTCAGCGGGGGAGGGCCCAGATACGCAGTATTTT
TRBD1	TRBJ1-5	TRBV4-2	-	CASSQDQGADQPQHF	TGTGCCAGCAGCCAAGACCAGGGGGCGGATCAGCCCCAGCATTTT
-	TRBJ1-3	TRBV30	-	CAWSPRKAGPSVGNTIYF	TGTGCCTGGAGCCCTCGAAAAGCAGGGCCTTCGGTAGGAAACACCATATATTTT
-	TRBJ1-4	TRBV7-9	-	CASRPDSYSGENEKLFF	TGTGCCAGCAGACCAGACAGCTACTCGGGAGAAAATGAAAAACTGTTTTTT
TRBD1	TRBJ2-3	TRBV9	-	CASSVTGVYTDTQYF	TGTGCCAGCAGCGTAACAGGGGTTTACACAGATACGCAGTATTTT
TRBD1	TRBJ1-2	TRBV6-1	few	CASREGAGRYTF	TGTGCCAGCAGGGAGGGGGCAGGGCGCTACACCTTC
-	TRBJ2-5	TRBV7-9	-	CASSLAGAAGETQYF	TGTGCCAGCAGCTTAGCAGGGGCGGCAGGGGAGACCCAGTACTTC
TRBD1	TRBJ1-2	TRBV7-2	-	CASSLRDRRYAEGYTF	TGTGCCAGCAGCTTAAGGGACAGGAGATACGCGGAGGGCTACACCTTC
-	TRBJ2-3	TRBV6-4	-	CASSAEMRDTQYF	TGTGCCAGCAGTGCAGAAATGAGGGATACGCAGTATTTT
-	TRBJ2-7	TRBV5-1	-	CASTDGRATYEQYF	TGCGCCAGCACAGACGGGAGAGCAACCTACGAGCAGTACTTC
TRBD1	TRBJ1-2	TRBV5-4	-	CASSLAGDRVYGYTF	TGTGCCAGCAGCTTGGCCGGCGACAGGGTCTATGGCTACACCTTC
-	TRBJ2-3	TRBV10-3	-	CAIRATNSLQYF	TGTGCCATCAGAGCTACTAATAGTTTGCAGTATTTT
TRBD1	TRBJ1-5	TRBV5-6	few	CASSLVGGGQPQHF	TGTGCCAGCAGCTTGGTAGGGGGCGGTCAGCCCCAGCATTTT
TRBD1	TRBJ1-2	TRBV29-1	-	CSVIGGSYGYTF	TGCAGCGTTATAGGGGGCTCCTACGGCTACACCTTC
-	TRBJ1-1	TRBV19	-	CASSMQGWGVFF	TGTGCCAGTAGTATGCAGGGATGGGGGGTTTTCTTT
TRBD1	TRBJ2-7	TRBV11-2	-	CASSLTGDYEQYF	TGTGCCAGCAGCTTAACAGGGGACTACGAGCAGTACTTC
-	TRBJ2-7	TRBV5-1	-	CASSLAQEQYF	TGCGCCAGCAGCTTGGCCCAAGAGCAGTACTTC
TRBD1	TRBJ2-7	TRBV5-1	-	CASSLVATGGVNEQYF	TGCGCCAGCAGCTTGGTTGCAACAGGGGGCGTAAACGAGCAGTACTTC